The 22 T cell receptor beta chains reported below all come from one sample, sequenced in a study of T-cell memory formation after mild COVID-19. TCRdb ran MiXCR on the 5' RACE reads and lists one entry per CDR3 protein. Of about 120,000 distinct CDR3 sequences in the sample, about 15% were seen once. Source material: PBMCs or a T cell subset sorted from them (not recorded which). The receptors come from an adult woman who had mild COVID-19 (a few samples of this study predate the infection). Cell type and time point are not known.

DNA of the CDR3: TGTGCCAGCAGCGTAGGGAACGGGCGGACAGATACGCAGTATTTT. The encoded protein is CASSVGNGRTDTQYF. V and J are TRBV9 and TRBJ2-3; D remains unclear. The germline gives CDR1 SGDLS, CDR2 YYNGEE. Trimming took off 0 bases at V and 3 bases at J, with 11 bases between the two ends. The CDR3 length is 15 residues. Full variable domain (outside the CDR3, taken from reference TRBV9 and TRBJ2-3): DSGVTQTPKHLITATGQRVTLRCSPRSGDLSVYWYQQSLDQGLQFLIQYYNGEERAKGNILERFSAQQFPDLHSELNLSSLELGDSALYFCASSVGNGRTDTQYFGPGTRLTVL.

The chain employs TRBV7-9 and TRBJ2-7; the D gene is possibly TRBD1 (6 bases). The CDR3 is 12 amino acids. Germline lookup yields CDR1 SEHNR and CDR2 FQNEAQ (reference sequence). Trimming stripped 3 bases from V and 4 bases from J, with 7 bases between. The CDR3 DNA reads TGTGCCAGCAGCTTCCAGGGGTACGAGCAGTACTTC. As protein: CASSFQGYEQYF.

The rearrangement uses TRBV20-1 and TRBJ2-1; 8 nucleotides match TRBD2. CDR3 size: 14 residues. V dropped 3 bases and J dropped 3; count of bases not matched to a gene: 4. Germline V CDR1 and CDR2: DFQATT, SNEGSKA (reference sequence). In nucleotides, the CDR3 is TGCAGTGCTAGTAGCGGGGAAAGCTACAATGAGCAGTTCTTC. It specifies CSASSGESYNEQFF.

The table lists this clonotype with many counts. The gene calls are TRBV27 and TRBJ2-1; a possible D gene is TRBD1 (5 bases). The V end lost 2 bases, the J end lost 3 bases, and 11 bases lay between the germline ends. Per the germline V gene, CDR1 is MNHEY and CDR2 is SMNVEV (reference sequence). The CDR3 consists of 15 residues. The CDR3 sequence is CASSLPPGHYNEQFF. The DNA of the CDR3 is TGTGCCAGCAGTTTACCGCCAGGGCACTACAATGAGCAGTTCTTC.

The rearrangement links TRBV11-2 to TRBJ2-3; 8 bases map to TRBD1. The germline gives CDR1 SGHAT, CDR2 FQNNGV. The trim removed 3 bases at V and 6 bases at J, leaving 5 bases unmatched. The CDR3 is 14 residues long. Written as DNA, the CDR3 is TGTGCCAGCAGCTTCGGGACAGGCCTGGATACGCAGTATTTT. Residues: CASSFGTGLDTQYF.

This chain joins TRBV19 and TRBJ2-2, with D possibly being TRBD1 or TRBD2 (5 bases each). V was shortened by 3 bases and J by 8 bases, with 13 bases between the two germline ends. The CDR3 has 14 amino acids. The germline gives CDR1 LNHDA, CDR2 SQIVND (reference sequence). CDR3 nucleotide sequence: TGTGCCAGTAGTATCCGGGGCGGTATAGGGGAGCTGTTTTTT. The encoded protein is CASSIRGGIGELFF.

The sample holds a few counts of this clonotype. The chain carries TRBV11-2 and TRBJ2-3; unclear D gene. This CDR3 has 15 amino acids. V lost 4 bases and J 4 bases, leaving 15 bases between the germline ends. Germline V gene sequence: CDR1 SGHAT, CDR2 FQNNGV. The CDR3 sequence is CASSSPHGNSDTQYF. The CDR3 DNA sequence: TGTGCCAGCAGCTCTCCCCACGGCAATTCAGATACGCAGTATTTT. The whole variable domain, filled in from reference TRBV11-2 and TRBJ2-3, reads EAGVAQSPRYKIIEKRQSVAFWCNPISGHATLYWYQQILGQGPKLLIQFQNNGVVDDSQLPKDRFSAERLKGVDSTLKIQPAKLEDSAVYLCASSSPHGNSDTQYFGPGTRLTVL.

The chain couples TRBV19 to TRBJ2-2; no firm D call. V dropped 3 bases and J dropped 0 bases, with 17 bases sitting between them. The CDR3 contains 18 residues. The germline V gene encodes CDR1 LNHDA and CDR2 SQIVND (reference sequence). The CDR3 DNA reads TGTGCCAGTAGTATCCGGGCGGCTAGGGTCGCGAACACCGGGGAGCTGTTTTTT. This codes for CASSIRAARVANTGELFF.

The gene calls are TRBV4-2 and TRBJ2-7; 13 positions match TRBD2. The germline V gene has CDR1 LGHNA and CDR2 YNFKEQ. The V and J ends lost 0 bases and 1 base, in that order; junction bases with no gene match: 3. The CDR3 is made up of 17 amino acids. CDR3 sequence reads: CASSQEWTSGGSYEQYF. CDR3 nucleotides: TGTGCCAGCAGCCAAGAATGGACTAGCGGGGGTTCCTACGAGCAGTACTTC.

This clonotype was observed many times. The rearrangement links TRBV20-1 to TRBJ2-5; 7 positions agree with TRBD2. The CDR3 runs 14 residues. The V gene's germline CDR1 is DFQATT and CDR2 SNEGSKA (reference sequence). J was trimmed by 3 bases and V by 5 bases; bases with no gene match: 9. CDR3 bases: TGCAGTGCTTTGATCAAGCGGGGTAAAGAGACCCAGTACTTC. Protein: CSALIKRGKETQYF.

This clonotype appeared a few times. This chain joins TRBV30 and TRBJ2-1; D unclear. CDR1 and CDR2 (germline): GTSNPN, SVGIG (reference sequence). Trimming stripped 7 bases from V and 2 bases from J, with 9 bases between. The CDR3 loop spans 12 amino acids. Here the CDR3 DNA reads TGTGCCTTTACTGGGACCTACAATGAGCAGTTCTTC. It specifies CAFTGTYNEQFF.

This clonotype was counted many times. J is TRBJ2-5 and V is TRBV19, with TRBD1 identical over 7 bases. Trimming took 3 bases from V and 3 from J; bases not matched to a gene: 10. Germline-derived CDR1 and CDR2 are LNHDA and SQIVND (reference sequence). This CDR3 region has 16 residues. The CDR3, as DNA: TGTGCCAGTAGTATGCGGACTGGGGACAGAAAAGAGACCCAGTACTTC. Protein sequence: CASSMRTGDRKETQYF.

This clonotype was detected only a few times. Here the CDR3 reads CASKGQGFRPLHF. In nucleotides, the CDR3 is TGTGCCAGCAAGGGACAGGGGTTTCGGCCCCTCCACTTT. The chain joins TRBV2 to TRBJ1-6; 10 nucleotides line up with TRBD1. The CDR3 has 13 residues. V gave up 7 bases and J gave up 13 bases; unmatched junction bases: 7. Per germline, CDR1 SNHLY and CDR2 FYNNEI.

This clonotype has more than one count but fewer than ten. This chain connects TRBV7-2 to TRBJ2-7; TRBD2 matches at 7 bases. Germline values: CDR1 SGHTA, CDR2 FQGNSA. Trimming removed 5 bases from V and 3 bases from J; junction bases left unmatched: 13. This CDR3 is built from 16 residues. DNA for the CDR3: TGTGCCAGCAGCCCCAGCGGGACTCCCGGATACTACGAGCAGTACTTC. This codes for CASSPSGTPGYYEQYF.

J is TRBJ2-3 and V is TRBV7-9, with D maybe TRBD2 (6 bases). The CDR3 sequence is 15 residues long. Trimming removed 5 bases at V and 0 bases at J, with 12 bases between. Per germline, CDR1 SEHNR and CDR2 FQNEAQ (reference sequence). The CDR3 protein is CASSPPGDSTDTQYF. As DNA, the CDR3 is TGTGCCAGCAGCCCCCCGGGGGACAGCACAGATACGCAGTATTTT.

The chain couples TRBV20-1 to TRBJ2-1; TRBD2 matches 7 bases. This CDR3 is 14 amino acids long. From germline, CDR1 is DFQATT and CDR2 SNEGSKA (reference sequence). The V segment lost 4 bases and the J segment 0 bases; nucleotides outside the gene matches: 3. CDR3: CSATRGSSYNEQFF. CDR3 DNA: TGCAGTGCTACCCGCGGGAGCTCCTACAATGAGCAGTTCTTC.

CDR3: CASSQDALAGGVEQFF. In nucleotides, the CDR3 is TGTGCCAGCAGCCAAGACGCACTAGCGGGAGGGGTTGAGCAGTTCTTC. The rearrangement uses TRBV4-2 and TRBJ2-1, with 13 bases identical to TRBD2. With 0 bases clipped from V and 9 bases from J, the junction kept 5 bases outside the gene matches. The CDR3 extends over 16 amino acids. CDR1 is LGHNA and CDR2 is YNFKEQ in the germline V gene.

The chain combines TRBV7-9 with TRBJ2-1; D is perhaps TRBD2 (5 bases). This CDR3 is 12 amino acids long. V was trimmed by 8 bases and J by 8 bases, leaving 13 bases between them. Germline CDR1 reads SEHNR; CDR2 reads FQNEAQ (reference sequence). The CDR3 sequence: CASGGLVHEQFF. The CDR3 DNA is TGTGCCAGCGGCGGACTCGTCCATGAGCAGTTCTTC.

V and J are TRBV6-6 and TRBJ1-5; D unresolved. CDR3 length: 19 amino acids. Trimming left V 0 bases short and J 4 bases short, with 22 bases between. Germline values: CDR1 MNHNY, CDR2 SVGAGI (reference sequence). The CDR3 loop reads CASSYSRVQGRGRNQPQHF. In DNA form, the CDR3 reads TGTGCCAGCAGTTACTCGCGGGTGCAAGGCCGCGGCCGGAATCAGCCCCAGCATTTT.

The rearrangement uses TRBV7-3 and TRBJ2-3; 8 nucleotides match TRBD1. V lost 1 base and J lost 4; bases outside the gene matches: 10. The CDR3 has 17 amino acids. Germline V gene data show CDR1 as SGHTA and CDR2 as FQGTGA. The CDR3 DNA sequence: TGTGCCAGCAGCTTAAGCGGACTCGGACAGGGCGCAGATACGCAGTATTTT. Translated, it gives CASSLSGLGQGADTQYF.

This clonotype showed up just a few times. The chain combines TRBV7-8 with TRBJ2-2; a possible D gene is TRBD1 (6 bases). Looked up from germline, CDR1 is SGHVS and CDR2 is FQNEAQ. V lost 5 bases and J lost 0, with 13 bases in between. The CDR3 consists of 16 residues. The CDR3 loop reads CASSRTVNANTGELFF. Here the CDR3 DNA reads TGTGCCAGCAGCCGGACAGTTAACGCGAACACCGGGGAGCTGTTTTTT.

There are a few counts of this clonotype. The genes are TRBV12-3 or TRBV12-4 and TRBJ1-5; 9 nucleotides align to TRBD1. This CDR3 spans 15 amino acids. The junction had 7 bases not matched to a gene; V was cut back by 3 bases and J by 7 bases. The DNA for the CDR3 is TGTGCCAGCAGTTTTACAGGGGGCCTAGTACAGCCCCAGCATTTT. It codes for CASSFTGGLVQPQHF.